This T cell receptor beta chain is from a study of blood T cell repertoires in COVID-19. Study details: The origin of the acute and convalescent COVID-19 samples was the United States, Italy and Spain.

As handled by the study authors: Reference gene primers were amplified, and this amplification served to estimate nucleated cell counts. The data were produced by immunoSEQ multiplex PCR, yet TCRdb's version contains in-frame clones alone and is incomplete. That table is the source of V, J and clone size, and D and trimming were worked out from the DNA. The data contain some 380,000 clones, roughly 80% of them singletons. This CDR3 spans 15 amino acids. The V gene's germline CDR1 is MNHNS and CDR2 SASEGT. Trimming removed 3 bases from V and 2 bases from J, with 14 bases in between. This receptor was obtained from a human donor with acute or convalescent COVID-19. The donor label of this sample is uncertain. The sample was peripheral blood. The chain recombines TRBV6-1 with TRBJ2-7; the D gene is possibly TRBD2 (5 bases). CDR3 coding DNA: TGTGCCAGCAGTGAGAGGAACGGCGGGCCCTACGAGCAGTACTTC. Its translation is CASSERNGGPYEQYF.